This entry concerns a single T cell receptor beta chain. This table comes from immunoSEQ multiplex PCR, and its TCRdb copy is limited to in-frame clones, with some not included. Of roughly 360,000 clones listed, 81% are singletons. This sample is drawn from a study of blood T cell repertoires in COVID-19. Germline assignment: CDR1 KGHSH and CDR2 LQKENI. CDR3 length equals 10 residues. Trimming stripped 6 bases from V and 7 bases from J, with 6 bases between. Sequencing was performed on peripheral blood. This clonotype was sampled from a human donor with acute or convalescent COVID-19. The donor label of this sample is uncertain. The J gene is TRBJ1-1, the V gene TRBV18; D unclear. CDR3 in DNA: TGTGCCAGCTCCCAGGATGAAGCTTTCTTT. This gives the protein CASSQDEAFF. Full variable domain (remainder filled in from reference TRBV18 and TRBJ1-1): NAGVMQNPRHLVRRRGQEARLRCSPMKGHSHVYWYRQLPEEGLKFMVYLQKENIIDESGMPKERFSAEFPKEGPSILRIQQVVRGDSAAYFCASSQDEAFFGQGTRLTVV.